One sample yielded the 8 T cell receptor beta chains listed below, sequenced in a study of human T cells and chemical hapten exposure. Using its own MiXCR run on the RACE reads, TCRdb lists one record per CDR3 protein. The data contain some 360,000 distinct CDR3 sequences, roughly 5.3% of them singletons. The time point here: pre-sensitization, week 0. Treatment specified: therapeutic diphenylcyclopropenone sensitization with weekly scalp DPC. The sample in question was whole blood, obtained in connection with sensitization to the hapten diphenylcyclopropenone (DPC). The receptor set was obtained from a woman in her forties or fifties with alopecia areata. Some clones in this sample may be carry-over from other donors' samples.

This clonotype was detected ten times or more. The chain is built from TRBV6-1 and TRBJ1-2, with D maybe TRBD1 (5 bases). Per germline, CDR1 MNHNS and CDR2 SASEGT. The length of the CDR3 is 15 residues. The germline V and J ends were trimmed by 1 base and 0 bases, with 9 bases remaining between them. The CDR3 protein is CASSEGDGSNYGYTF. The CDR3 DNA reads as TGTGCCAGCAGTGAAGGGGACGGATCTAACTATGGCTACACCTTC.

This clonotype was recorded at least ten times. The rearrangement uses TRBV29-1 and TRBJ1-2, with unresolved D. The V end was cut by 2 bases, the J end by 0 bases, with 10 bases between. CDR3 size: 14 residues. CDR1 and CDR2 (germline): SQVTM, ANQGSEA. The CDR3 nucleotides read TGCAGCGTTGAACAGGTCAAAGCTAACTATGGCTACACCTTC. Residues: CSVEQVKANYGYTF.

The chain employs TRBV19 and TRBJ1-2; D perhaps matches TRBD1 (6 bases). V lost 6 bases, J lost 9 bases, and 23 bases lay in between. The CDR3 is 15 residues long. Germline CDR1 reads LNHDA; CDR2 reads SQIVND (reference sequence). The DNA for the CDR3 is TGTGCCAGTAGCCCCGGGGCTCCACAGGGCCATCGCTACACCTTC. Translated, it gives CASSPGAPQGHRYTF.

The table lists this clonotype with many counts. The chain couples TRBV28 to TRBJ1-5; maybe TRBD1 (5 bases). Germline CDR1 MDHEN, CDR2 SYDVKM. Trimming took off 5 bases at V and 6 bases at J, with 11 bases between the two ends. This CDR3 has 13 residues. CDR3 residues: CASSAGRGQPQHF. The CDR3 bases are TGTGCCAGCAGTGCAGGGAGGGGTCAGCCCCAGCATTTT.

The table lists this clonotype with many counts. The genes are TRBV20-1 and TRBJ2-2; 12 positions match TRBD2. CDR1 and CDR2 (germline): DFQATT, SNEGSKA (reference sequence). Trimming at V came to 6 bases and at J to 4 bases, leaving 9 bases not matched to a gene. This CDR3 is built from 16 residues. CDR3 protein: CSASLGTSGLTGELFF. CDR3 DNA sequence: TGCAGTGCCAGCCTGGGGACTAGCGGGCTCACCGGGGAGCTGTTTTTT.

This rearrangement joins TRBV6-5 to TRBJ2-7, with a weak D call TRBD1 (6 bases). V was trimmed by 0 bases and J by 1 base, leaving 7 bases between them. The CDR3 runs to 14 residues. The germline V gene has CDR1 MNHEY and CDR2 SVGAGI. The CDR3 sequence is CASSYSGASYEQYF. The CDR3 DNA reads as TGTGCCAGCAGTTACTCGGGGGCATCCTACGAGCAGTACTTC.

This clonotype was observed many times. This chain connects TRBV7-6 to TRBJ2-3; TRBD2 aligns across 9 bases. Trimming at V came to 5 bases and at J to 3 bases, leaving 3 bases not matched to a gene. The CDR3 consists of 14 residues. Germline V gene sequence: CDR1 SGHVS, CDR2 FNYEAQ. CDR3 bases: TGTGCCAGCAGCCAGGGACTAGCAACAGATACGCAGTATTTT. Translated: CASSQGLATDTQYF.

The sample holds many counts of this clonotype. The chain carries TRBV18 and TRBJ1-5; D is unclear. V lost 8 bases to trimming and J lost 0 bases, with 8 bases between them. In germline, CDR1 is KGHSH, CDR2 LQKENI. This CDR3 spans 13 amino acids. The CDR3 DNA sequence: TGTGCCAGCAGTCCTGGTAGCAATCAGCCCCAGCATTTT. Protein product: CASSPGSNQPQHF.